These 15 T cell receptor beta chains were sequenced from one sample in a study of blood T cell repertoires in COVID-19. Using immunoSEQ multiplex PCR, the repertoire was profiled, and TCRdb retains in-frame clones only, with some absent. Of some 330,000 clones listed, about 87% are singletons. The specimen was PBMCs or T cells enriched from blood (not recorded which). These receptors all come from a man aged 40-55 years in a cohort exposed to, infected with or recovered from COVID-19 (not recorded which).

This chain joins TRBV19 and TRBJ2-7; TRBD1 matches 10 bases. The V gene's germline CDR1 is LNHDA and CDR2 SQIVND (reference sequence). The CDR3 has 13 amino acids. V lost 6 bases to trimming and J lost 6 bases; unmatched junction nucleotides: 5. CDR3 nucleotide sequence: TGTGCCAGTAGGGGGACAGGGGACTTCGAGCAGTACTTC. Its translation: CASRGTGDFEQYF.

V usage is TRBV7-2 and J usage is TRBJ2-7; no clear D. This CDR3 has 13 residues. Germline CDR1 is SGHTA and CDR2 is FQGNSA. Trimming removed 0 bases at V and 2 bases at J, with 5 bases between. The CDR3 sequence is CASSLAVTYEQYF. CDR3 nucleotide sequence: TGTGCCAGCAGCTTAGCTGTTACCTACGAGCAGTACTTC.

The chain links TRBV7-2 to TRBJ1-2; 9 nucleotides match TRBD1. Trimming cost V 5 bases and J 4 bases; bases outside gene matches: 5. The germline V gene encodes CDR1 SGHTA and CDR2 FQGNSA. The CDR3 has 14 amino acids. CDR3 sequence (DNA): TGTGCCAGCAGCGCACAGGGGGCGGGCTATGGCTACACCTTC. This sequence encodes CASSAQGAGYGYTF.

The chain joins TRBV5-1 to TRBJ2-2; 7 bases align to TRBD1. This CDR3 has 14 amino acids. J gave up 4 bases and V 6 bases, and 6 bases lay outside the gene matches. CDR1 and CDR2 from the germline V gene are SGHRS and YFSETQ. In DNA form, the CDR3 reads TGCGCCAGCAACCCCGACAGGGTCACCGGGGAGCTGTTTTTT. Translation: CASNPDRVTGELFF.

The chain links TRBV27 to TRBJ2-1; 13 positions agree with TRBD2. CDR3 length equals 15 residues. Germline V gene data show CDR1 as MNHEY and CDR2 as SMNVEV (reference sequence). The trim removed 4 bases at V and 7 bases at J, leaving 4 bases unmatched. For the CDR3, the DNA is TGTGCCAGCAGTTCGGGACTAGCGGGATTAAATGAGCAGTTCTTC. It encodes CASSSGLAGLNEQFF.

This clone came up once. V gene TRBV2 combines with J gene TRBJ2-2, with D perhaps TRBD1 (5 bases). The CDR3 consists of 14 residues. Per germline, CDR1 SNHLY and CDR2 FYNNEI. Trimming cost V 7 bases and J 4 bases, with 13 bases left between them. DNA for the CDR3: TGTGCCAGCAAGGGGATTCTAAGCACCGGGGAGCTGTTTTTT. As protein: CASKGILSTGELFF.

The chain carries TRBV24-1 and TRBJ2-1, with 9 bases that match TRBD2. V shed 2 bases, J shed 2 bases, and the junction held 6 bases outside the gene matches. The length of the CDR3 is 17 residues. Per the germline V gene, CDR1 is KGHDR and CDR2 is SFDVKD. The CDR3 DNA is TGTGCCACCAGTGATTCTAGCGGGGTGGGTCCCTACAATGAGCAGTTCTTC. Protein product: CATSDSSGVGPYNEQFF.

The rearrangement joins TRBV19 to TRBJ2-2; 11 positions agree with TRBD2. The CDR3 runs to 16 residues. The germline V gene has CDR1 LNHDA and CDR2 SQIVND (reference sequence). V lost 3 bases to trimming and J lost 2 bases; unmatched junction nucleotides: 2. The CDR3: CASSITSGRNTGELFF. In DNA form, the CDR3 reads TGTGCCAGTAGTATCACTAGCGGGAGAAACACCGGGGAGCTGTTTTTT.

This clone appeared once. This rearrangement joins TRBV5-6 to TRBJ1-2, with D unresolved. CDR1 is SGHDT and CDR2 is YYEEEE in the germline V gene. V lost 1 base and J lost 6, with 7 bases in between. The CDR3 is made up of 12 amino acids. CDR3 region: CASSLPGNGYTF. The CDR3 nucleotides are TGTGCCAGCAGCTTGCCGGGAAATGGCTACACCTTC.

This clone was seen more than once but under ten times. The V call is TRBV7-9, the J call TRBJ2-7; TRBD2 aligns across 11 bases. J gave up 7 bases and V 10 bases, and 9 bases lay outside the gene matches. CDR1 and CDR2 from the germline V gene are SEHNR and FQNEAQ (reference sequence). This CDR3 has 13 amino acids. In DNA form, the CDR3 reads TGTGCCACCCTACTAGCGGGAGAGAGGGAGCAGTACTTC. This translates into CATLLAGEREQYF.

The chain combines TRBV7-9 with TRBJ2-2; D ambiguous. The CDR3 length is 13 residues. Between the trimmed V and J ends, which lost 3 bases and 9 bases, there was a span of 11 bases. The V gene's germline CDR1 is SEHNR and CDR2 FQNEAQ (reference sequence). CDR3 residues: CASSLRSPRELFF. CDR3 sequence (DNA): TGTGCCAGCAGCTTGAGGTCCCCCAGGGAGCTGTTTTTT.

V is TRBV11-3 and J is TRBJ2-3; perhaps TRBD1 as D (5 bases). Trimming cost V 5 bases and J 3 bases, with 9 bases left between them. CDR1 and CDR2 (germline): SGHNT, YENEEA. This CDR3 is built from 13 residues. The CDR3 DNA reads as TGTGCCAGCAGCAGCAGGGTTACAGATACGCAGTATTTT. It is translated as CASSSRVTDTQYF.

The chain recombines TRBV19 with TRBJ1-1; perhaps TRBD1 as D (6 bases). Germline-derived CDR1 and CDR2 are LNHDA and SQIVND (reference sequence). This CDR3 has 14 residues. V lost 6 bases, J lost 0 bases, and 11 bases lay in between. The CDR3 sequence is CASRITGLNTEAFF. DNA for the CDR3: TGTGCCAGTAGAATCACAGGGCTGAACACTGAAGCTTTCTTT.

The chain is built from TRBV18 and TRBJ1-3, with no clear D. The CDR3 is 16 amino acids. The V gene's germline CDR1 is KGHSH and CDR2 LQKENI. Trimming shortened V by 6 bases and J by 0 bases, and 15 bases separated the two germline ends. The CDR3 nucleotides read TGTGCCAGCTCCCCTAACGAGGTGGACTCTGGAAACACCATATATTTT. It encodes CASSPNEVDSGNTIYF.

CDR3 DNA sequence: TGTGCCAGCAACCTGCTAGGGAACACTGAAGCTTTCTTT. Protein: CASNLLGNTEAFF. The chain joins TRBV6-5 to TRBJ1-1; D ambiguous. The V end was cut by 7 bases, the J end by 1 base, with 10 bases between. The length of the CDR3 is 13 residues. Germline lookup yields CDR1 MNHEY and CDR2 SVGAGI.